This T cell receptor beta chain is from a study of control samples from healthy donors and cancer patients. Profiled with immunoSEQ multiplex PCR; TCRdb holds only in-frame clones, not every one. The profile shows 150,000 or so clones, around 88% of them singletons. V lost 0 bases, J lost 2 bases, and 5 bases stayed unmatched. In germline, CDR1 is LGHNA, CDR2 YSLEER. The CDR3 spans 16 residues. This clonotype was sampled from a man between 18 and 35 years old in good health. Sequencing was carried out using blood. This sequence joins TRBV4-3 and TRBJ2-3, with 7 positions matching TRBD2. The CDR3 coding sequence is TGCGCCAGCAGCCAAGATCTCCGGGGGGACACAGATACGCAGTATTTT. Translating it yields CASSQDLRGDTDTQYF.